Below, 28 T cell receptor beta chains from the same sample are listed, as sequenced in a study of blood T cell repertoires in COVID-19. The assay was immunoSEQ multiplex PCR, and TCRdb's table has in-frame clones only and misses some. The table shows 150,000 to 200,000 clones, with more than 70% occurring only once. Sequenced: PBMCs or T cells enriched from blood (not recorded which). These receptors all come from a man aged 35 to 55 who had recovered from COVID-19.

This chain connects TRBV5-4 to TRBJ1-4; TRBD1 is a possible D gene (5 bases). The CDR3 has 15 amino acids. Between the trimmed V and J ends, which lost 1 base and 4 bases, there was a span of 11 bases. In germline, CDR1 is SGHNT, CDR2 YYREEE (reference sequence). As DNA, the CDR3 is TGTGCCAGCAGCTTGATGGGACTCGGTAATGAAAAACTGTTTTTT. It codes for CASSLMGLGNEKLFF.

This chain connects TRBV5-1 to TRBJ1-2; TRBD1 might be the D (5 bases). The ends were cut back, 3 bases at V and 7 bases at J, with 19 bases in the middle. Germline-derived CDR1 and CDR2 are SGHRS and YFSETQ. This CDR3 region has 15 residues. The CDR3 region has the DNA TGCGCCAGCAGCTCGTCGGGCAGGGAAGGAGTTGGCTACACCTTC. This codes for CASSSSGREGVGYTF.

As for this clone: The sample has other DNA sequences that encode this CDR3 too. The CDR3 DNA reads TGTGCCAGCTCACAGGCTGACTCTGAAGCTTTCTTT. It encodes CASSQADSEAFF. The chain couples TRBV18 to TRBJ1-1; no clear D gene. CDR3 length: 12 amino acids. CDR1 is KGHSH, CDR2 LQKENI, per germline. Trimming left V 4 bases short and J 6 bases short, with 9 bases between.

The chain links TRBV28 to TRBJ2-1; 8 nucleotides agree with TRBD2. J gave up 6 bases and V 3 bases, and 10 bases lay outside the gene matches. The CDR3 loop spans 16 amino acids. Germline V gives CDR1 MDHEN, CDR2 SYDVKM. The CDR3 loop is CASSLPPRRGVNEQFF. The DNA for the CDR3 is TGTGCCAGCAGTTTGCCCCCTAGGCGGGGGGTCAATGAGCAGTTCTTC.

V and J are TRBV5-6 and TRBJ1-5; TRBD1 matches 9 bases. Looked up from germline, CDR1 is SGHDT and CDR2 is YYEEEE. Trimming cost V 2 bases and J 4 bases; bases outside gene matches: 1. The CDR3 is made up of 14 amino acids. CDR3 loop: CASSFGTGNQPQHF. The CDR3 DNA sequence: TGTGCCAGCAGCTTCGGGACAGGGAATCAGCCCCAGCATTTT.

The chain links TRBV7-7 to TRBJ2-2, with 8 bases fitting TRBD1. The CDR3 consists of 15 residues. Germline CDR1 is SSHAT and CDR2 is FNYEAQ (reference sequence). With V trimmed by 4 bases and J by 4 bases, 5 bases remained unmatched. For the CDR3, the DNA is TGTGCCAGCAGCTCTGGACAGGGCGCCACCGGGGAGCTGTTTTTT. Translation: CASSSGQGATGELFF.

The chain links TRBV7-6 to TRBJ1-1, with no clear D. CDR3 size: 16 residues. The V gene lost 0 bases and the J gene lost 0 bases, with 11 bases spanning the gap. From germline, CDR1 is SGHVS and CDR2 FNYEAQ. The CDR3 reads CASSLAPGAMNTEAFF. Written as DNA, the CDR3 is TGTGCCAGCAGCTTAGCCCCGGGTGCTATGAACACTGAAGCTTTCTTT.

The chain employs TRBV19 and TRBJ2-5; no definite D call. V was shortened by 3 bases and J by 1 base, with 12 bases between the two germline ends. In germline, CDR1 is LNHDA, CDR2 SQIVND (reference sequence). The CDR3 spans 15 residues. The CDR3 region is CASSIVEQFQETQYF. In DNA form, the CDR3 reads TGTGCCAGTAGTATCGTAGAACAGTTCCAAGAGACCCAGTACTTC.

CDR3 loop: CASSPGQFRNTEAFF. The CDR3 nucleotides read TGTGCCAGCAGCCCCGGACAGTTCAGGAACACTGAAGCTTTCTTT. V and J are TRBV5-4 and TRBJ1-1; perhaps TRBD1 as D (6 bases). Germline values: CDR1 SGHNT, CDR2 YYREEE (reference sequence). Trimming shortened V by 4 bases and J by 1 base, and 14 bases separated the two germline ends. CDR3 length: 15 residues.

The table lists this clone with a count of one. The V gene is TRBV2, the J gene TRBJ2-3; TRBD2 matches 12 bases. Germline lookup yields CDR1 SNHLY and CDR2 FYNNEI. V was clipped by 5 bases and J by 1 base; unmatched bases: 7. CDR3 length: 17 amino acids. CDR3 in DNA: TGTGCCAGCAGTAGATGGACTAGCGGGGTCGGCACAGATACGCAGTATTTT. Its translation: CASSRWTSGVGTDTQYF.

This clone was counted a few times. The chain joins TRBV5-6 to TRBJ2-3; D is perhaps TRBD1 (6 bases). This CDR3 is 14 amino acids long. CDR1 and CDR2 (germline): SGHDT, YYEEEE. V was trimmed by 0 bases and J by 8 bases, leaving 13 bases between them. In nucleotides, the CDR3 is TGTGCCAGCAGCTTGGGATCGGACAGAGCTACGCAGTATTTT. This codes for CASSLGSDRATQYF.

The CDR3 sequence is CATAGTGGSNQPQHF. CDR3 nucleotides: TGTGCCACCGCCGGGACAGGGGGCTCTAATCAGCCCCAGCATTTT. The chain carries TRBV19 and TRBJ1-5, with TRBD1 matching over 12 bases. There are 15 residues in the CDR3. In germline, CDR1 is LNHDA, CDR2 SQIVND (reference sequence). With V trimmed by 10 bases and J by 4 bases, 8 bases remained unmatched.

The gene calls are TRBV3-1 (or the pseudogene TRBV3-2) and TRBJ2-7; 9 nucleotides match TRBD1. This CDR3 is 15 amino acids long. CDR1 and CDR2 (germline): LGHDT, YNNKEL (reference sequence). The ends lost 4 bases at V and 3 bases at J; junction bases unmatched: 7. CDR3 loop: CASSLWDREDYEQYF. The CDR3 nucleotides are TGTGCCAGCAGCCTGTGGGACAGGGAGGACTACGAGCAGTACTTC.

J is TRBJ1-3 and V is TRBV24-1; D is uncertain. Germline V lookup: CDR1 KGHDR, CDR2 SFDVKD. The CDR3 sequence is 14 residues long. V dropped 2 bases and J dropped 6 bases, with 10 bases sitting between them. The CDR3: CATSDSGLLNTIYF. CDR3 DNA: TGTGCCACCAGTGATTCAGGATTACTAAACACCATATATTTT.

The rearrangement links TRBV9 to TRBJ2-3; D unclear. Germline CDR1 is SGDLS and CDR2 is YYNGEE. V was pared by 3 bases and J by 1 base, with 12 bases between. The CDR3 has 15 amino acids. The CDR3 bases are TGTGCCAGCAGCGCCACACCCCTAGGCACAGATACGCAGTATTTT. It translates to CASSATPLGTDTQYF.

The genes are TRBV5-1 and TRBJ2-2, with D possibly being TRBD1 (5 bases). Germline CDR1 reads SGHRS; CDR2 reads YFSETQ. This CDR3 spans 14 amino acids. Trimming stripped 0 bases from V and 3 bases from J, with 6 bases between. CDR3 in DNA: TGCGCCAGCAGCTTGGGCAGGGACACCGGGGAGCTGTTTTTT. Translating it yields CASSLGRDTGELFF.

This clone turned up a few times. The V gene is TRBV10-2, the J gene TRBJ2-1, with D unresolved. The CDR3 length is 16 residues. Trimming cost V 3 bases and J 7 bases, with 19 bases left between them. Germline V CDR1 and CDR2: WSHSY, SAAADI. CDR3 DNA sequence: TGCGCCAGCAGTGATCAGTCTATCAATTCCAGGAATGAGCAGTTCTTC. It specifies CASSDQSINSRNEQFF.

The V gene is TRBV11-2, the J gene TRBJ1-3; no reliable D call. Germline V lookup: CDR1 SGHAT, CDR2 FQNNGV. The CDR3 is 13 residues long. Trimming took off 5 bases at V and 0 bases at J, with 5 bases between the two ends. The CDR3 is CASSVFSGNTIYF. The CDR3 coding sequence is TGTGCCAGCAGCGTCTTCTCTGGAAACACCATATATTTT.

The sample holds a few counts of this clone. Distinct nucleotide sequences in the sample also encode this CDR3. The CDR3 region is CASSFLTSGGAGTQYF. CDR3 coding DNA: TGTGCCAGCAGCTTCCTCACTAGCGGGGGGGCGGGCACCCAGTACTTC. The chain carries TRBV2 and TRBJ2-5; 13 bases line up with TRBD2. The CDR3 is 16 amino acids. From germline, CDR1 is SNHLY and CDR2 FYNNEI. The V and J ends lost 6 bases and 8 bases, in that order; junction bases with no gene match: 12.

The chain carries TRBV13 and TRBJ2-5; D possibly corresponds to TRBD1 (6 bases). V was cut by 3 bases and J by 5 bases, with 19 bases left in between. The CDR3 is 16 amino acids. Germline V CDR1 and CDR2: PRHDT, FYEKMQ (reference sequence). CDR3 residues: CASSFSSRGSWETQYF. CDR3 nucleotide sequence: TGTGCCAGCAGCTTCTCCTCCAGGGGTTCATGGGAGACCCAGTACTTC.

The rearrangement uses TRBV6-1 and TRBJ1-3, with D possibly TRBD1 on 5 matching bases. CDR3 length equals 15 residues. Trimming removed 3 bases at V and 1 base at J, with 10 bases between. CDR1 and CDR2 from the germline V gene are MNHNS and SASEGT. The CDR3 DNA sequence: TGTGCCAGCAGTGACGGGCAGGGTTCTGGAAACACCATATATTTT. Residues: CASSDGQGSGNTIYF.

The CDR3 loop reads CASSPRGLSTEAFF. The CDR3 bases are TGTGCCAGCAGCCCCAGAGGGCTGAGCACTGAAGCTTTCTTT. The J gene is TRBJ1-1, the V gene TRBV3-1 (or the pseudogene TRBV3-2), with no clear D. Trimming took 4 bases from V and 4 from J, leaving 13 bases between them. The germline V gene encodes CDR1 LGHDT and CDR2 YNNKEL (reference sequence). CDR3 length: 14 residues.

This chain links TRBV9 with TRBJ2-2; the D is unclear. CDR3 length: 15 amino acids. V lost 4 bases and J 6 bases, leaving 16 bases between the germline ends. Germline V gene data show CDR1 as SGDLS and CDR2 as YYNGEE. The CDR3: CASSTQIPTPGELFF. In DNA form, the CDR3 reads TGTGCCAGCAGCACCCAAATACCAACACCCGGGGAGCTGTTTTTT.

The chain links TRBV29-1 to TRBJ2-5, with D possibly TRBD2 on 6 matching bases. The CDR3 runs 12 residues. Looked up from germline, CDR1 is SQVTM and CDR2 is ANQGSEA. Trimming removed 5 bases at V and 3 bases at J, with 10 bases between. The CDR3 DNA sequence: TGCAGCGTTCATTCGGGGGAAGAGACCCAGTACTTC. Protein product: CSVHSGEETQYF.

The V gene is TRBV5-1, the J gene TRBJ2-2; D is unresolved. Germline V gives CDR1 SGHRS, CDR2 YFSETQ. The CDR3 has 16 residues. Trimming shortened V by 0 bases and J by 2 bases, and 11 bases separated the two germline ends. Here the CDR3 DNA reads TGCGCCAGCAGCTTGGGCATGCAGTTTAACACCGGGGAGCTGTTTTTT. It specifies CASSLGMQFNTGELFF.

This clone was picked up a small number of times. This chain uses TRBV6-5 with TRBJ1-1, with unresolved D. The V end lost 0 bases, the J end lost 7 bases, and 9 bases lay between the germline ends. CDR1 is MNHEY and CDR2 is SVGAGI in the germline V gene. This CDR3 is built from 13 residues. The CDR3 DNA reads as TGTGCCAGCAGTTACTCGGGTGACATTGAAGCTTTCTTT. Protein: CASSYSGDIEAFF.

The V and J genes are TRBV14 and TRBJ1-1, with TRBD1 identical over 9 bases. Germline CDR1 and CDR2: SGHDN and FVKESK. The V gene end was trimmed by 5 bases and the J gene end by 5 bases; junction bases not matched to a gene: 6. This CDR3 region has 14 residues. CDR3 in amino acids: CASSVGQGPTEAFF. The CDR3 coding sequence is TGTGCCAGCAGCGTAGGACAGGGGCCGACTGAAGCTTTCTTT.

The V gene is TRBV5-6, the J gene TRBJ1-2; 8 bases map to TRBD1. Trimming at V came to 2 bases and at J to 0 bases, leaving 6 bases not matched to a gene. Germline V gene sequence: CDR1 SGHDT, CDR2 YYEEEE. The CDR3 extends over 16 amino acids. The CDR3 DNA sequence: TGTGCCAGCAGCTTTCTGGACAGGGCCTCTAACTATGGCTACACCTTC. This codes for CASSFLDRASNYGYTF.